The 15 T cell receptor beta chains listed next were all sequenced from one sample in a study of T cell responses to AZD1222 COVID-19 vaccine. TCRdb's copy holds only in-frame clones and misses some; the assay was immunoSEQ multiplex PCR. The table includes 150,000 or so clones, less than 95% detected once. The starting material was peripheral blood, obtained 28 days after the second AZD1222 dose. The receptors shown here come from an adult who received the AZD1222 COVID-19 vaccine.

The V call is TRBV11-1, the J call TRBJ2-7, with no clear D. Per germline, CDR1 SGHAT and CDR2 FQDESV (reference sequence). The germline V and J ends were trimmed by 1 base and 3 bases, with 13 bases remaining between them. This CDR3 spans 15 amino acids. The CDR3: CASSLERGPLYEQYF. As DNA, the CDR3 is TGTGCCAGCAGCTTAGAGAGAGGTCCCCTCTACGAGCAGTACTTC.

This chain uses TRBV28 with TRBJ1-1; D unclear. Germline V gene data show CDR1 as MDHEN and CDR2 as SYDVKM. V was shortened by 2 bases and J by 0 bases, with 13 bases between the two germline ends. CDR3 length: 16 amino acids. Here the CDR3 reads CASSLEGTKMNTEAFF. Here the CDR3 DNA reads TGTGCCAGCAGTTTAGAGGGAACCAAAATGAACACTGAAGCTTTCTTT.

The genes are TRBV4-1 and TRBJ1-3; TRBD1 matches at 11 bases. Germline V CDR1 and CDR2: MGHRA, YSYEKL. This CDR3 comprises 16 residues. V was clipped by 1 base and J by 7 bases; unmatched bases: 6. The CDR3 bases are TGCGCCAGCAGCCAAGGAGGGACAGGGGGTTGGAACACCATATATTTT. It yields the protein CASSQGGTGGWNTIYF.

This rearrangement joins TRBV21-1 to TRBJ2-1; the D call in the table, TRBD2, was not verified against the DNA. TRBV21-1 is flagged as a pseudogene. CDR3 length equals 18 residues. In DNA form, the CDR3 reads TGTGCCAGCAGCCCTAAACAAAGGCGGGGGGGCCCTTACAATGAGCAGTTCTTC. This translates into CASSPKQRRGGPYNEQFF.

This clone was found once. The chain combines TRBV10-3 with TRBJ1-4, with 11 bases that match TRBD1. The length of the CDR3 is 15 residues. J was trimmed by 7 bases and V by 2 bases; bases with no gene match: 3. In germline, CDR1 is ENHRY, CDR2 SYGVKD. The CDR3 DNA follows: TGTGCCATCAGTGAGAGGGGACAGGGGGGTGAAAAACTGTTTTTT. It is translated as CAISERGQGGEKLFF.

This clone is a singleton in its sample. The chain combines TRBV5-1 with TRBJ2-1; the match to TRBD2 covers 7 bases. The germline gives CDR1 SGHRS, CDR2 YFSETQ. Trimming cost V 1 base and J 3 bases; bases outside gene matches: 4. This CDR3 is 15 amino acids long. The CDR3 nucleotides read TGCGCCAGCAGCTTGAGTGGGGGGGACTACAATGAGCAGTTCTTC. This encodes CASSLSGGDYNEQFF. Filled out from reference TRBV5-1 and TRBJ2-1, the complete variable domain reads KAGVTQTPRYLIKTRGQQVTLSCSPISGHRSVSWYQQTPGQGLQFLFEYFSETQRNKGNFPGRFSGRQFSNSRSEMNVSTLELGDSALYLCASSLSGGDYNEQFFGPGTRLTVL.

The V gene is TRBV6-5, the J gene TRBJ2-7, with 9 bases matching TRBD2. CDR1 is MNHEY, CDR2 SVGAGI, per germline. The ends lost 2 bases at V and 2 bases at J; junction bases unmatched: 4. The CDR3 consists of 15 residues. CDR3 bases: TGTGCCAGCAGTTACGGAGTAGCGGGAGCCTACGAGCAGTACTTC. As protein: CASSYGVAGAYEQYF.

This chain uses TRBV7-9 with TRBJ2-3; 11 bases agree with TRBD2. Germline V lookup: CDR1 SEHNR, CDR2 FQNEAQ (reference sequence). After removal of 6 bases from V and 6 bases from J, the junction contained 8 bases not matched to a gene. This CDR3 has 15 amino acids. In DNA form, the CDR3 reads TGTGCCAGCAGGTCGACTAGCGGGGTATCCGATACGCAGTATTTT. Amino acid sequence: CASRSTSGVSDTQYF.

The chain carries TRBV7-2 and TRBJ1-5; D is ambiguous. The ends were cut back, 2 bases at V and 0 bases at J, with 5 bases in the middle. The CDR3 has 14 amino acids. Germline V lookup: CDR1 SGHTA, CDR2 FQGNSA. CDR3 coding DNA: TGTGCCAGCAGCTTAACGGATAGCAATCAGCCCCAGCATTTT. This sequence encodes CASSLTDSNQPQHF. Using reference TRBV7-2 and TRBJ1-5 for the parts outside the CDR3, the full variable domain is GAGVSQSPSNKVTEKGKDVELRCDPISGHTALYWYRQSLGQGLEFLIYFQGNSAPDKSGLPSDRFSAERTGGSVSTLTIQRTQQEDSAVYLCASSLTDSNQPQHFGDGTRLSIL.

The V gene is TRBV6-4, the J gene TRBJ2-3, with D perhaps matching TRBD2 (5 bases). Germline V gene sequence: CDR1 MRHNA, CDR2 SNTAGT. The V and J ends lost 0 bases and 2 bases respectively, with 9 bases between them. The CDR3 is 15 amino acids. CDR3 protein: CASSDSGLATDTQYF. CDR3 in DNA: TGTGCCAGCAGTGACTCAGGGCTAGCCACAGATACGCAGTATTTT.

In DNA form, the CDR3 reads TGTGCCAGCAGTTACGTGGATAATTCACCCCTCCACTTT. It yields the protein CASSYVDNSPLHF. V is TRBV6-5 and J is TRBJ1-6, with D unclear. The CDR3 sequence is 13 residues long. Germline CDR1 reads MNHEY; CDR2 reads SVGAGI. V lost 2 bases and J 5 bases, leaving 4 bases between the germline ends.

V and J are TRBV6-5 and TRBJ2-1, with D perhaps matching TRBD2 (6 bases). Between the trimmed V and J ends, which lost 7 bases and 0 bases, there was a span of 13 bases. This CDR3 has 15 residues. CDR1 is MNHEY and CDR2 is SVGAGI in the germline V gene. The chain's CDR3 is CASKDSGYSYNEQFF. The CDR3 DNA sequence: TGTGCCAGCAAAGATAGCGGATACTCCTACAATGAGCAGTTCTTC.

This chain joins TRBV6-2 or TRBV6-3 and TRBJ2-1; D gene uncertain. The CDR3 is 12 residues long. Between the trimmed V and J ends, which lost 5 bases and 4 bases, there was a span of 6 bases. The germline CDR1 and CDR2 sequences are MNHEY and SVGEGT. CDR3 protein: CASSALYNEQFF. CDR3 nucleotides: TGTGCCAGCAGTGCCTTATACAATGAGCAGTTCTTC.

The chain is built from TRBV3-1 (or the pseudogene TRBV3-2) and TRBJ1-2; 12 nucleotides line up with TRBD1. Trimming took 1 base from V and 4 from J; bases not matched to a gene: 7. The CDR3 is 17 residues long. Germline values: CDR1 LGHDT, CDR2 YNNKEL (reference sequence). The CDR3 spells CASSQGPGTGGFYGYTF. The CDR3, as DNA: TGTGCCAGCAGCCAAGGGCCCGGGACAGGGGGCTTCTATGGCTACACCTTC.

The chain is built from TRBV21-1 and TRBJ1-4. TRBV21-1 is recorded as a pseudogene. The CDR3 length is 13 residues. The CDR3: CASIEGRDEKLFF. The CDR3 coding sequence is TGTGCCAGCATTGAAGGGCGCGATGAAAAACTGTTTTTT.